The T cell receptor (beta chain) described here comes from a study of blood T cells in healthy people across ages. The sample holds a few counts of this clonotype. What it binds is unknown. Study-level results: When set beside aged donors, long-lived donors presented more naive CD4+ cells and higher diversity.

The authors ran a second PCR of 7 to 11 cycles using a sample-barcoded 5' primer and a J-beta primer mix. TCRdb called the 5' RACE reads again in MiXCR, with one record for every CDR3 protein. The sample comprises fewer than 1,000,000 distinct CDR3 sequences, around 43% of which are singletons, and roughly 18% rests with the top ten. Germline CDR1 reads MNHNS; CDR2 reads SASEGT. This CDR3 has 16 amino acids. Trimming cost V 6 bases and J 2 bases; bases outside gene matches: 4. It was about 9.4 milliliters of peripheral blood that were drawn from each donor. The chain is built from TRBV6-1 and TRBJ2-5; TRBD2 matches 15 bases. This clonotype was sampled from a man aged 60 to 75 in good health. Sequencing was carried out using blood. The CDR3 is CASRAGLAGGQETQYF. In nucleotides, the CDR3 is TGTGCCAGCAGGGCGGGACTAGCGGGAGGACAAGAGACCCAGTACTTC.